These 24 T cell receptor beta chains were all obtained from the same sample, sequenced in a study of blood T cell repertoires in COVID-19. Data came from immunoSEQ multiplex PCR; TCRdb stores just in-frame clones and leaves some out. Of roughly 200,000 clones in the sample, just under 90% were seen once. Input material: peripheral blood. Every receptor here comes from a young woman who had recovered from COVID-19.

The gene calls are TRBV6-6 and TRBJ2-1, with a tentative D call TRBD2 (6 bases). The CDR3 length is 14 residues. Germline assignment: CDR1 MNHNY and CDR2 SVGAGI (reference sequence). V was cut by 0 bases and J by 8 bases, with 11 bases left in between. CDR3: CASSYSAGSYEQFF. The CDR3 bases are TGTGCCAGCAGTTACTCTGCCGGGAGCTATGAGCAGTTCTTC.

The chain employs TRBV18 and TRBJ1-2; D perhaps matches TRBD1 (6 bases). There are 14 residues in the CDR3. Germline values: CDR1 KGHSH, CDR2 LQKENI. V was shortened by 2 bases and J by 8 bases, with 15 bases between the two germline ends. The CDR3, as DNA: TGTGCCAGCTCACCAACTGGCGGGGGCAGGGGCTACACCTTC. Translation: CASSPTGGGRGYTF.

The J gene is TRBJ1-2, the V gene TRBV9; TRBD1 aligns across 8 bases. Germline V gives CDR1 SGDLS, CDR2 YYNGEE. This CDR3 is built from 18 residues. J lost 1 base, V lost 0 bases, and 11 bases had no gene match. CDR3 residues: CASSVGDRSWTLNYGYTF. The CDR3 DNA reads as TGTGCCAGCAGCGTAGGGGACAGGTCATGGACCCTTAACTATGGCTACACCTTC.

CDR3 sequence (DNA): TGTGCCAGCAGCCAAGATCGGTGGGACAGGGGACATTCACCCCTCCACTTT. It encodes CASSQDRWDRGHSPLHF. V gene TRBV4-2 combines with J gene TRBJ1-6; 10 bases are a match to TRBD1. CDR3 length equals 17 residues. Trimming removed 0 bases from V and 8 bases from J; junction bases left unmatched: 7. Germline-derived CDR1 and CDR2 are LGHNA and YNFKEQ.

The V gene is TRBV4-1, the J gene TRBJ2-3; 11 bases match TRBD2. The CDR3 sequence is 15 residues long. Germline CDR1 MGHRA, CDR2 YSYEKL. Trimming at V came to 4 bases and at J to 4 bases, leaving 4 bases not matched to a gene. CDR3 in DNA: TGCGCCAGCAGCCCATTAGCGGGGGGGGCAGATACGCAGTATTTT. Translation: CASSPLAGGADTQYF.

This chain joins TRBV4-3 and TRBJ1-1, with D tentatively TRBD1 (6 bases). V was pared by 6 bases and J by 4 bases, with 12 bases between. The CDR3 contains 13 residues. CDR1 LGHNA and CDR2 YSLEER come from the germline V gene. This CDR3 reads CASSLQGGTEAFF. CDR3 nucleotide sequence: TGCGCCAGCAGTCTACAGGGCGGCACTGAAGCTTTCTTT.

The chain employs TRBV30 and TRBJ2-1; 10 nucleotides agree with TRBD1. V trimming: 4 bases; J trimming: 9 bases; junction bases outside the gene matches: 6. CDR1 and CDR2 (germline): GTSNPN, SVGIG (reference sequence). The CDR3 is made up of 13 amino acids. The CDR3 reads CAWTGQGLGEQFF. The CDR3, as DNA: TGTGCCTGGACGGGACAGGGGTTGGGTGAGCAGTTCTTC.

This clone was counted a single time. This chain uses TRBV7-6 with TRBJ2-1, with 9 positions matching TRBD2. The CDR3 contains 15 residues. Germline values: CDR1 SGHVS, CDR2 FNYEAQ. After removal of 4 bases from V and 2 bases from J, the junction contained 3 bases not matched to a gene. For the CDR3, the DNA is TGTGCCAGCAGCTCCATAGCGGGGGCCTACAATGAGCAGTTCTTC. Translated, it gives CASSSIAGAYNEQFF.

The genes are TRBV4-1 and TRBJ2-1; 8 bases fit TRBD2. The trim removed 3 bases at V and 2 bases at J, leaving 6 bases unmatched. There are 16 residues in the CDR3. CDR1 and CDR2 from the germline V gene are MGHRA and YSYEKL. The DNA of the CDR3 is TGCGCCAGCAGCCAGATTAGCGGGACCCCCTACAATGAGCAGTTCTTC. This gives the protein CASSQISGTPYNEQFF.

The rearrangement joins TRBV4-3 to TRBJ2-4; 8 nucleotides agree with TRBD1. From germline, CDR1 is LGHNA and CDR2 YSLEER. This CDR3 has 16 residues. With V trimmed by 0 bases and J by 10 bases, 11 bases remained unmatched. CDR3 DNA sequence: TGCGCCAGCAGCCAAGATAATTTGCAGGGGGCAGGAATTCAGTACTTC. Translated, it gives CASSQDNLQGAGIQYF.

This sequence joins TRBV5-1 and TRBJ1-2, with D possibly matching TRBD1 (5 bases). V dropped 4 bases and J dropped 8 bases, with 27 bases sitting between them. The CDR3 totals 17 residues. Germline V gives CDR1 SGHRS, CDR2 YFSETQ. CDR3 nucleotides: TGCGCCAGCAGCCAACGAGCCGGGGGTTCCGGGGGGACCGGCTACACCTTC. This encodes CASSQRAGGSGGTGYTF.

V usage is TRBV27 and J usage is TRBJ2-7, with 8 bases fitting TRBD1. Per the germline V gene, CDR1 is MNHEY and CDR2 is SMNVEV (reference sequence). This CDR3 has 16 residues. The V segment lost 5 bases and the J segment 2 bases; nucleotides outside the gene matches: 11. The CDR3 region is CASSPTAGQVTYEQYV. DNA for the CDR3: TGTGCCAGCAGTCCTACGGCGGGACAGGTAACCTACGAGCAGTACGTC.

V is TRBV12-3 or TRBV12-4 and J is TRBJ2-7, with TRBD2 as a possible D gene (6 bases). This CDR3 comprises 12 residues. The V and J ends lost 5 bases and 6 bases respectively, with 11 bases between them. CDR3 in amino acids: CASSPGGPEQYF. The CDR3 DNA reads TGTGCCAGCAGTCCCGGGGGTCCCGAGCAGTACTTC.

The chain couples TRBV9 to TRBJ2-1; tentatively, D is TRBD2 (6 bases). Per the germline V gene, CDR1 is SGDLS and CDR2 is YYNGEE. The CDR3 loop spans 16 amino acids. The germline V and J ends were trimmed by 3 bases and 6 bases, with 19 bases remaining between them. The CDR3 coding sequence is TGTGCCAGCAGCGGACCCTCGGCGGGGCTAGCCAATGAGCAGTTCTTC. Its protein product is CASSGPSAGLANEQFF.

The chain links TRBV4-2 to TRBJ1-2, with no clear D. The CDR3 has 13 amino acids. Trimming pared 5 bases from V and 3 bases from J, leaving 10 bases between. CDR1 and CDR2 (germline): LGHNA, YNFKEQ. CDR3: CASSFGRDYGYTF. CDR3 DNA: TGTGCCAGCAGCTTTGGGAGGGACTATGGCTACACCTTC.

CDR3 sequence: CASSMRGYSRDTQYF. Here the CDR3 DNA reads TGTGCCAGTAGTATGAGGGGGTACTCCCGAGATACGCAGTATTTT. The chain employs TRBV19 and TRBJ2-3; TRBD1 is a possible D gene (6 bases). Trimming took 3 bases from V and 5 from J, leaving 15 bases between them. The CDR3 runs 15 residues. Germline V gene lookup returns CDR1 LNHDA and CDR2 SQIVND (reference sequence).

V gene TRBV5-8 combines with J gene TRBJ1-3; D unclear. The V gene's germline CDR1 is SGHTS and CDR2 YDEGEE. The V and J ends lost 5 bases and 0 bases respectively, with 12 bases between them. The CDR3 sequence is 15 residues long. The CDR3 sequence is CASSLEAFSGNTIYF. The CDR3 DNA sequence: TGTGCCAGCAGTTTAGAGGCCTTCTCTGGAAACACCATATATTTT.

The chain links TRBV2 to TRBJ2-7; 7 nucleotides match TRBD1. CDR3 length equals 13 residues. J was trimmed by 6 bases and V by 4 bases; bases with no gene match: 6. Germline lookup yields CDR1 SNHLY and CDR2 FYNNEI. The CDR3 loop is CASSVKGAGEQYV. CDR3 coding DNA: TGTGCCAGCAGTGTTAAGGGGGCGGGCGAGCAGTACGTC.

This chain joins TRBV4-3 and TRBJ2-3; 9 bases map to TRBD2. There are 18 residues in the CDR3. Germline trimming cut 1 base from V and 4 bases from J; bases unmatched to any gene: 12. Germline V gene lookup returns CDR1 LGHNA and CDR2 YSLEER. The CDR3 sequence: CASSQGRGAGGLADTQYF. In DNA form, the CDR3 reads TGCGCCAGCAGCCAAGGGAGAGGGGCGGGGGGGCTTGCAGATACGCAGTATTTT.

The rearrangement joins TRBV10-3 to TRBJ2-1, with 7 bases that match TRBD1. The V gene's germline CDR1 is ENHRY and CDR2 SYGVKD. The ends lost 5 bases at V and 2 bases at J; junction bases unmatched: 6. The CDR3 is 15 residues long. CDR3 sequence (DNA): TGTGCCATCAGTACGGGGACAGTTCCCTACAATGAGCAGTTCTTC. Amino acids: CAISTGTVPYNEQFF.

This clone showed up just a few times. The chain combines TRBV19 with TRBJ2-7; maybe TRBD1 (6 bases). V was pared by 1 base and J by 3 bases, with 13 bases between. Germline-derived CDR1 and CDR2 are LNHDA and SQIVND (reference sequence). The CDR3 length is 15 residues. The CDR3 loop reads CASSIGTEPYYEQYF. CDR3 bases: TGTGCCAGTAGTATAGGGACAGAACCGTACTACGAGCAGTACTTC.

The chain couples TRBV6-4 to TRBJ2-1; D is unclear. Germline V gives CDR1 MRHNA, CDR2 SNTAGT. This CDR3 is 13 amino acids long. V lost 4 bases and J 4 bases, leaving 8 bases between the germline ends. Here the CDR3 reads CASSADSYNEQFF. In DNA form, the CDR3 reads TGTGCCAGCAGTGCTGACTCATACAATGAGCAGTTCTTC.

This chain connects TRBV19 to TRBJ1-5; 7 bases match TRBD1. CDR3 length: 18 amino acids. CDR1 is LNHDA, CDR2 SQIVND, per germline (reference sequence). The J segment lost 5 bases and the V segment lost 0 bases, leaving 13 bases of the junction unmatched. The CDR3, as DNA: TGTGCCAGTAGTATAGATTGGTGGAGGGGGCCATGGGATCAGCCCCAGCATTTT. Protein product: CASSIDWWRGPWDQPQHF.

The chain combines TRBV7-3 with TRBJ2-1, with 9 bases identical to TRBD2. The trim removed 5 bases at V and 5 bases at J, leaving 7 bases unmatched. Looked up from germline, CDR1 is SGHTA and CDR2 is FQGTGA. The CDR3 sequence is 15 residues long. CDR3 sequence: CASSAGTSNHNEQFF. CDR3 coding DNA: TGTGCCAGCAGCGCCGGGACTAGCAACCACAATGAGCAGTTCTTC.